This T cell receptor beta chain was obtained from a study of blood T cell repertoires in COVID-19. Background on the study: Researchers got acute and convalescent COVID-19 samples from the United States, Italy and Spain. In each case, the material was cDNA or gDNA derived from T cells, B-cell-depleted T cells, or PBMCs.

The CDR3 is 14 residues long. Trimming stripped 4 bases from V and 0 bases from J, with 10 bases between. Germline assignment: CDR1 SGHNT and CDR2 YYREEE (reference sequence). In the authors' workflow: Amplifying reference gene primers gave estimates of nucleated cell counts. Here immunoSEQ multiplex PCR was the method, and the copy in TCRdb shows in-frame clones only, minus some. V and J calls and clone size are given by that table; D and trimming were obtained from the DNA. In the table there are 270,000 or so clones, 80% to 90% of which are singletons. Seattle's cohort entered during active infection and was followed longitudinally.

Sequencing used peripheral blood. The V gene is TRBV5-4, the J gene TRBJ2-5, with TRBD2 as a possible D gene (5 bases). The receptor's source is a woman under 40 with COVID-19, enrolled during active disease. The CDR3 spells CASSRTPNQETQYF. CDR3 DNA sequence: TGTGCCAGCAGCAGGACTCCCAACCAAGAGACCCAGTACTTC.